The following is a T cell receptor beta chain sequence with its context. Its cognate antigen has yet to be identified. No quality values exist for individual bases; no much larger clone is one base distant. The sample originates from a study of regulatory T cells in long-lasting Graves disease listed by TCRdb under 2021. Looking at the study overall: Newly diagnosed Graves' disease patients had taken antithyroid drugs for less than 3 months. The study took place in China and was registered as a clinical trial. This study used TCR sequencing and RNA sequencing of peripheral blood to compare persistent Graves' disease patients against newly diagnosed Graves' disease patients. TCR sequencing covered some 13 persistent and approximately 20 newly diagnosed Graves' disease patients, around 35 samples in total. Beyond this particular receptor, the publication reports: A larger number of public clonotypes was shared among persistent patients (approximately 2,500) than among newly diagnosed patients (approximately 930). Peripheral blood alone was examined, since thyroid tissue, which constituted the primary lesion, could not be accessed. Preferential use of TRBV28, TRBJ1-2 and TRBJ2-5 was observed in persistent disease, whereas TRBV20-1 and TRBJ2-1 were favored in newly diagnosed disease. Lower TCR Shannon entropy and fewer highly expanded clones were observed in persistent Graves' disease patients than in newly diagnosed patients, which suggested clonal expansion. Sequencing and analysis were limited to the TCR beta chain. The authors acknowledged the small sample size as a limitation that may reduce accuracy.

V and J lose 4 bases and 3 bases, and a span of 12 bases separates them. CDR1 and CDR2, per the germline V gene (reference sequence), are PRHDT and FYEKMQ. Reading from cysteine to phenylalanine, the CDR3 counts 14 amino acids. Of the read, only the CDR3 DNA is kept; its 42 bases are in frame from base 1. Read against the paper, the sample's time point label means: newly diagnosed GD, antithyroid drugs for less than 3 months. RNA was extracted from PBMCs in TRIzol for both TCR sequencing and RNA sequencing. Graves' disease was diagnosed according to American Thyroid Association guidelines. Patients were recruited from an endocrinology department in Xi'an, China. From each patient, about 9.7 milliliters of peripheral blood was collected into an EDTA anticoagulant tube. Ficoll Paque Plus density gradient separation was used to isolate PBMCs, and no additional T cell sorting was done. An Agilent 2100 Bioanalyzer and agarose gel were used to check RNA quality, while a NanoDrop 2000 measured RNA concentration.

The library relied on multiplex PCR. Sequencer: Illumina HiSeq 4000. CDR3 regions were amplified by Arm-PCR with iRepertoire HTBI primers to construct TCR beta libraries. Gel purification was performed on PCR products prior to sequencing. The original methods were these. A total of around 66 TRBV and some 15 TRBJ segments were identified across samples and were used for gene usage analysis of CDR3 amino acid clonotypes. COPE and FqMerger were used to merge filtered high-quality paired reads into contigs. BLAST was used to align contigs to IMGT TRBV, TRBD and TRBJ reference genes, and CDR3 was defined according to IMGT. Any clonotype with a frequency above 0.1% was counted as a highly expanded clone. Shannon entropy was used to measure repertoire diversity, and the Gini coefficient was used to measure V-J evenness. Public clonotypes were defined as clonotypes shared by more than one individual. Through fastp at Q25 and MiXCR, TCRdb rebuilt clones from the public reads, retaining in-frame beta chains. Each CDR3 protein gets just one entry, which takes the most common genes and DNA from the rows behind it. The V and J calls were not made by the authors but by TCRdb's processing. The sample yields 400,000 to 450,000 distinct CDR3 sequences; around 17% were counted once. Of the sample, around 10% falls within the top ten clones.

These sequences were also reported in another study, on T cells in Graves' hyperthyroidism and ophthalmopathy. As noted in the second study: Stable Graves' hyperthyroidism was defined as no progression to ophthalmopathy during 18 months of follow-up. Hyperthyroidism patients were newly diagnosed, had a disease duration of under 2 months, and were aged 18 to 65 years. Any patient with an uncontrolled infection, another autoimmune disease, pregnancy or lactation was excluded. Diagnoses relied on clinical symptoms, serum thyroxine and TRAb, thyroid ultrasound and orbital computed tomography. The first round of RT-PCR for the TCR CDR3 was performed with the HTBI primer set and the Qiagen OneStep RT-PCR kit. Most expanded thyroid clonotypes (frequency above 0.001) were also detected in blood, a finding suggesting that blood repertoires may reflect thyroid immune responses. Ophthalmopathy was separated from stable hyperthyroidism by a 13 V-J signature model, with 85% to 90% sensitivity and roughly 84% specificity obtained in cross-validation and 80%/75% obtained in testing. During validation, the model predicted progression to ophthalmopathy a median of about 5.9 months ahead of onset, with around 71% sensitivity and about 75% specificity. To identify distinguishing TCR V-J signatures, a discovery cohort of around 98 patients was used, comprising 43 with Graves' ophthalmopathy and around 57 with stable Graves' hyperthyroidism. An independent validation cohort of around 19 hyperthyroidism patients and roughly 16 patients who later progressed to ophthalmopathy tested prospective prediction of ophthalmopathy. The roughly 91 discovery patients were randomly split 7:3 into training and test sets. In addition, the study compared T-cell repertoires in thyroid tissue and in blood from 6 or 7 Graves' hyperthyroidism patients. Following sampling, methimazole starting at 30 mg daily was given to hyperthyroidism patients, and high-dose intravenous methylprednisolone was given to ophthalmopathy patients. Libraries were constructed in a second round of multiplex PCR, after which size selection and purification were performed. The libraries were sequenced on an Illumina HiSeq2000 using paired-end 100 bp reads. Raw data were processed with SOAPnuke, discarding reads with adapters, uncalled bases, mean Phred below 15, or no exact constant-primer or identifier match. High-quality paired reads were merged using COPE v1.2.5, and each unique nucleotide sequence was defined as a clonotype. Clonotypes were aligned to IMGT TRBV, TRBD and TRBJ reference segments using MiTCR v1.1. Only V-J combinations with frequency above 0.0001, covering roughly 99% of repertoires, were analysed. A TCS score was defined as the ratio of F50 (clonal expansion) to E x V (chaos), with BLOSUM62-based TCRdist applied between CDR3 peptides within each V-J. Welch's t-statistics and random forest reduced roughly 500 V-J features to 13, which were used in a naive Bayes classifier (R e1071). No statistical method was used to set the sample size in advance, and investigators knew the group allocation. The paper reports TCR Vbeta CDR3 sequencing of some 140 peripheral blood samples: 40 to 45 ophthalmopathy, 70 to 85 hyperthyroidism and around 17 progressor patients.

The origin of this receptor is a woman younger than 45 with Graves disease. Donor details come from another sample of the same person, matched by shared clones. Sequenced here: peripheral blood mononuclear cells (PBMCs), sampled at new diagnosis, from a patient treated with antithyroid drugs. The rearranged segments are TRBV13 and TRBJ2-5, with no D gene named confidently. The CDR3 loop reads CASSSALDEETQYF. The DNA reads as follows: TGTGCCAGCAGCTCTGCCCTAGACGAAGAGACCCAGTACTTC.